This record looks at one T cell receptor beta chain sequence and its context. Losses at the gene ends were 3 bases for V and 5 bases for J; bases not matched to a gene: 4. This CDR3 contains 14 residues. Germline lookup yields CDR1 SGHNT and CDR2 YYREEE (reference sequence). In the original workflow: For nucleated cells, counts were estimated from reference gene primer amplification. Assay used: immunoSEQ multiplex PCR; TCRdb lists only in-frame clones, some missing. That table supplies the V and J calls and clone size; D and trimming were determined from the DNA. Of fewer than 200,000 clones detected, roughly 80% appear once; the ten largest clones hold less than 9.5%. This sample stems from a study of blood T cell repertoires in COVID-19.

This sequence originates from a man aged 55-75 years with acute or convalescent COVID-19. V is TRBV5-4 and J is TRBJ1-1; 10 bases line up with TRBD1. Specimen: peripheral blood. This CDR3 reads CASSSGQGRTEAFF. In nucleotides, the CDR3 is TGTGCCAGCAGCTCGGGACAGGGGCGAACTGAAGCTTTCTTT.